These 20 T cell receptor beta chains share one sample of origin, sequenced in a study of tumor and adjacent non-tumor tissue in lung cancer (dated by TCRdb to 2016 to 2019). The method was multiplex PCR. Sequencing was performed on an Illumina HiSeq 2500. TCRbeta libraries were built by three rounds of nested PCR using primers (Table S4), following protocols modified from ARM-PCR. TCRdb reprocessing: public reads trimmed at Q25 with fastp, clones called with MiXCR, in-frame beta chains kept. Rows are combined by CDR3 protein, so each entry shows the most common genes and DNA. This sample lists about 200,000 distinct CDR3 sequences; about 76% were detected once. Jointly, the top ten make up 20% to 25% of the sample. RNA was extracted from bulk unsorted tissue and checked for quality with a NanoDrop ND-1000 and an Agilent 2100. Source material: lung tumor tissue. The receptors come from a man in his sixties with non-small cell lung cancer.

Regarding this clonotype: A junction boundary mismatches the germline segment, possibly from a read error. The chain has TRBV4-3 and TRBJ2-1, with 14 bases lining up with TRBD2. Germline CDR1 and CDR2: LGHNA and YSLEER. There are 18 residues in the CDR3. Here the CDR3 DNA reads TGCCCCAGTAGCCAAGGACTAGCGGGAGGAGGCCCCTACAATGAGCAGTTCTTC. This encodes CPSSQGLAGGGPYNEQFF.

This clonotype was picked up many times. The V call is TRBV4-2, the J call TRBJ2-3; weak D call: TRBD2 (5 bases). CDR1 and CDR2 (germline): LGHNA, YNFKEQ. The CDR3 has 16 residues. Trimming removed 4 bases from V and 0 bases from J, with 14 bases in between. The CDR3 region is CASSPDPDYSTDTQYF. The CDR3 DNA follows: TGTGCCAGCAGCCCCGACCCTGACTACAGCACAGATACGCAGTATTTT.

This clonotype was detected many times. The rearrangement links TRBV20-1 to TRBJ1-2; no reliable D call. The CDR3 runs 15 residues. Germline values: CDR1 DFQATT, CDR2 SNEGSKA (reference sequence). Trimming pared 0 bases from V and 2 bases from J, leaving 13 bases between. In DNA, the CDR3 is TGCAGTGCTAGAGAGCCACTGGGCCCCAACTATGGCTACACCTTC. This codes for CSAREPLGPNYGYTF.

This clonotype was detected only once. Relative to the germline gene, one junction end is altered; a read error may explain this. This sequence joins TRBV14 and TRBJ1-1; D is ambiguous. The CDR3 is 15 residues long. Germline V gene lookup returns CDR1 SGHDN and CDR2 FVKESK. The CDR3 region has the DNA TGTGCCAGCAGCCAAGTAATGGGGTTTGGCACTGAAGCTTACTTT. Amino acids: CASSQVMGFGTEAYF.

As to this clonotype: The DNA is left out, because the CDR3 cannot be placed on it with certainty; the CDR3 is given as TCRdb lists it. The genes are TRBV11-2 and TRBJ1-6. From germline, CDR1 is SGHAT and CDR2 FQNNGV. The CDR3 length is 14 residues, termini included. The CDR3 spells CTSSFGVGISPLHF.

Comments on this clonotype: Because the CDR3 is missing its conserved closing phenylalanine or tryptophan, this is likely a read error. No DNA is shown, since the ends of the CDR3 on it are uncertain; the CDR3 is the one TCRdb lists. The chain uses TRBV20-1 and TRBJ2-1; the D call TRBD2 from the table was never checked on the DNA. The CDR3 is 14 residues long, ends included. CDR1 DFQATT and CDR2 SNEGSKA come from the germline V gene (reference sequence). CDR3 in amino acids: CSAIAGGVYNEQLS.

On this clonotype: A much larger clonotype is one base distant, so this may be a read error. V usage is TRBV19 and J usage is TRBJ1-5; D perhaps matches TRBD1 (5 bases). The tail of the sequence fits TRBJ2-3 better, so the J call may be wrong. The CDR3 has 17 residues. The germline V gene has CDR1 LNHDA and CDR2 SQIVND (reference sequence). The CDR3 DNA follows: TGTGCCAGTAGTGGGCAGGGCCTAACTAAAGGCAATCAGCCCCAGTATTTT. It codes for CASSGQGLTKGNQPQYF.

This chain links TRBV7-8 with TRBJ2-7; the match to TRBD1 covers 9 bases. Germline V gene lookup returns CDR1 SGHVS and CDR2 FQNEAQ. After removal of 7 bases from V and 6 bases from J, the junction contained 7 bases not matched to a gene. The CDR3 consists of 13 residues. The CDR3 coding sequence is TGTGCCAGCAACGCGGACAGGGGTGGCGAGCAGTACTTC. Protein: CASNADRGGEQYF.

This clonotype was seen many times. The rearrangement joins TRBV20-1 to TRBJ1-2; no clear D gene. This CDR3 is 15 amino acids long. V was cut by 2 bases and J by 4 bases, with 17 bases left in between. Germline-derived CDR1 and CDR2 are DFQATT and SNEGSKA (reference sequence). In DNA form, the CDR3 reads TGCAGTGCTAGACCTGTGGTCCTGGATTCCTATGGCTACACCTTC. It codes for CSARPVVLDSYGYTF.

Turning to this clonotype: No conserved phenylalanine or tryptophan ends this CDR3, so it is likely a read error. V and J are TRBV6-5 and TRBJ1-1; 8 bases are a match to TRBD1. Germline loops: CDR1 MNHEY, CDR2 SVGAGI. This CDR3 is built from 15 residues. CDR3 in DNA: TGTGTCAGCAGTTACCATTTACCATGGACAGGGGAAGCTTTCCTT. This gives the protein CVSSYHLPWTGEAFL.

With respect to this clonotype: Mismatch with germline at one junction end may stem from a read error. V gene TRBV6-5 combines with J gene TRBJ1-4; D call uncertain. CDR1 and CDR2 (germline): MNHEY, SVGAGI. This CDR3 has 14 residues. CDR3 DNA sequence: TGTGCCAGAAGTTATAGCCTGATGAGTGAAAAACTGTTTTTT. Translated, it gives CARSYSLMSEKLFF.

Comments on this clonotype: This could be a read error, since a much larger clone is one nucleotide away. The chain has TRBV4-1 and TRBJ2-7, with 8 positions matching TRBD1. The CDR3 is 15 amino acids. Germline V gene data show CDR1 as MGHRA and CDR2 as YSYEKL. This CDR3 is CTSSQEDRASYEQYF. As DNA, the CDR3 is TGCACCAGCAGCCAAGAGGACAGGGCCTCCTACGAGCAGTACTTC.

This clonotype showed up just a few times. A clone one base away is much larger, so this may be a read error. This sequence joins TRBV20-1 and TRBJ2-1; D gene unclear. CDR1 and CDR2 from the germline V gene are DFQATT and SNEGSKA (reference sequence). CDR3 length: 15 residues. CDR3 protein: CIARDQQNPHYEQFF. In DNA, the CDR3 is TGCATTGCTAGAGATCAGCAAAACCCCCATTATGAGCAGTTCTTC.

Note on this clonotype: At one boundary the junction diverges from the germline segment, which might be a read error. V and J are TRBV29-1 and TRBJ2-7, with D possibly matching TRBD1 (6 bases). Germline V CDR1 and CDR2: SQVTM, ANQGSEA. This CDR3 spans 16 amino acids. The CDR3 bases are TGCAACGTTGAAGAGGAGACAGGTTCCCCTACGTATGAGCAGTACTTC. Protein: CNVEEETGSPTYEQYF.

The count of this clonotype is one. Germline is not matched at one junction end, which may reflect a read error. This chain connects TRBV7-9 to TRBJ2-3; 8 bases line up with TRBD2. CDR3 size: 16 residues. Per germline, CDR1 SEHNR and CDR2 FQNEAQ (reference sequence). In nucleotides, the CDR3 is TGTGTCAGCAGCTTTCTTAGCGGGGTGCGCACAGATACGCAGTATTTT. Protein: CVSSFLSGVRTDTQYF.

The V gene is TRBV5-6, the J gene TRBJ1-2; 8 positions agree with TRBD1. CDR1 is SGHDT, CDR2 YYEEEE, per germline. The CDR3 runs 14 residues. V gave up 8 bases and J gave up 8 bases; unmatched junction bases: 14. The chain's CDR3 is CARSPDREVWGYTF. The DNA for the CDR3 is TGTGCCAGATCCCCGGACAGGGAGGTATGGGGCTACACCTTC. Full variable domain (outside the CDR3, taken from reference TRBV5-6 and TRBJ1-2): DAGVTQSPTHLIKTRGQQVTLRCSPKSGHDTVSWYQQALGQGPQFIFQYYEEEERQRGNFPDRFSGHQFPNYSSELNVNALLLGDSALYLCARSPDREVWGYTFGSGTRLTVV.

This clonotype was counted only a few times. The chain carries TRBV5-6 and TRBJ2-7, with D tentatively TRBD1 or TRBD2 (5 bases each). The V and J ends lost 4 bases and 7 bases respectively, with 15 bases between them. Germline CDR1 is SGHDT and CDR2 is YYEEEE. The CDR3 loop spans 13 amino acids. The CDR3 DNA follows: TGTGCCAGCAGCCACGACCGGGGCGGGGAGCAGTACTTC. As protein: CASSHDRGGEQYF.

A note on this clonotype: This sequence may be a read error, since a much larger clone differs from it by one base. V is TRBV27 and J is TRBJ2-3; D is possibly TRBD1 or TRBD2 (5 bases each). The length of the CDR3 is 16 residues. Germline CDR1 is MNHEY and CDR2 is SMNVEV (reference sequence). This CDR3 reads CASSPSGAPVGDKQYF. The CDR3 DNA sequence: TGTGCCAGCAGCCCCTCCGGGGCCCCGGTGGGAGATAAGCAGTATTTT.

In regard to this clonotype: The junction differs from germline at one of its ends, possibly a read error. The chain links TRBV11-2 to TRBJ2-1; perhaps TRBD2 as D (6 bases). The germline V gene has CDR1 SGHAT and CDR2 FQNNGV. The CDR3 is made up of 16 amino acids. CDR3 region: CASSLAGVPAVNEQFF. CDR3 nucleotide sequence: TGTGCCAGCAGCTTAGCGGGGGTGCCTGCTGTAAATGAGCAATTCTTC. Drawing the rest from reference TRBV11-2 and TRBJ2-1, the complete variable domain is EAGVAQSPRYKIIEKRQSVAFWCNPISGHATLYWYQQILGQGPKLLIQFQNNGVVDDSQLPKDRFSAERLKGVDSTLKIQPAKLEDSAVYLCASSLAGVPAVNEQFFGPGTRLTVL.

This clonotype appeared a few times. V and J are TRBV7-2 and TRBJ1-4; no definite D call. Germline assignment: CDR1 SGHTA and CDR2 FQGNSA. The CDR3 sequence is 14 residues long. V was trimmed by 4 bases and J by 6 bases, leaving 12 bases between them. CDR3 sequence (DNA): TGTGCCAGCAGCTCGACACCTTGGGATGAAAAACTGTTTTTT. Protein product: CASSSTPWDEKLFF.